This TCR beta chain was retrieved from a study of OX40 agonist ivuxolimab in advanced cancers. Study details: Intravenous ivuxolimab at 0.01 to 10 mg/kg was given to patients every 2 weeks. Hepatocellular carcinoma, melanoma, renal cell or head and neck cancer was diagnosed in the dose-escalation patients. Findings of the study overall: On average, a greater number of expanded clones characterised CD8+ T cells relative to CD4+.

Assay used: immunoSEQ multiplex PCR; TCRdb lists only in-frame clones, some missing. The sample carries approximately 100,000 clones, roughly 89% recorded once. To note about this clone: Antigen unknown.

Germline trimming cut 4 bases from V and 3 bases from J; bases unmatched to any gene: 9. CDR1 and CDR2 (germline): MNHEY, SMNVEV (reference sequence). CDR3 size: 16 residues. Material: CD4+ or CD8+ T cells sorted from blood, obtained in a trial of the OX40 agonist ivuxolimab. The source is an adult with an advanced solid tumor such as melanoma, head and neck, liver or kidney cancer. This chain uses TRBV27 with TRBJ1-3; 7 bases line up with TRBD1. Here the CDR3 reads CASSSGQRSFGNTIYF. The CDR3 DNA reads as TGTGCCAGCAGTTCGGGACAGAGGTCGTTTGGAAACACCATATATTTT.